This T cell receptor beta chain appears in the sequencing data of a study of blood T cell repertoires in COVID-19. The germline V and J ends were trimmed by 5 bases and 0 bases, with 8 bases remaining between them. The CDR3 spans 13 residues. Germline V CDR1 and CDR2: WNHNN, SYGVQD (reference sequence). The repertoire was sequenced with immunoSEQ multiplex PCR; TCRdb's copy has only in-frame clones and lacks some. The sample includes 240,000 or so clones, roughly 88% of them seen just once. The sequence came from a woman under 40 with acute or convalescent COVID-19. Sequencing was carried out using peripheral blood. V usage is TRBV10-1 and J usage is TRBJ2-7; D gene ambiguous. CDR3 region: CASSMESSYEQYF. CDR3 in DNA: TGCGCCAGCAGTATGGAGAGCTCCTACGAGCAGTACTTC.